Presented here are 26 T cell receptor beta chains from one specimen sequenced in a study of T cells after yellow fever vaccination. TCRdb analysed the 5' RACE reads with MiXCR anew, one entry per CDR3 protein. The sample includes more than 80,000 distinct CDR3 sequences, roughly 5.2% of them seen just once. Sequenced material: CD8+ T cells sorted from PBMCs, taken 10 days after the yellow fever booster vaccination. These receptors were taken from a man younger than 35 who received the YFV17D yellow fever vaccine.

This clonotype was observed a handful of times. The rearrangement joins TRBV7-2 to TRBJ2-5; D is possibly TRBD2 (5 bases). This CDR3 comprises 16 residues. V gave up 3 bases and J gave up 2 bases, with 16 bases separating them. Per the germline V gene, CDR1 is SGHTA and CDR2 is FQGNSA. For the CDR3, the DNA is TGTGCCAGCAGCTTTCTGGCGAGGGCGACTCAAGAGACCCAGTACTTC. This gives the protein CASSFLARATQETQYF. Drawing the rest from reference TRBV7-2 and TRBJ2-5, the complete variable domain is GAGVSQSPSNKVTEKGKDVELRCDPISGHTALYWYRQSLGQGLEFLIYFQGNSAPDKSGLPSDRFSAERTGGSVSTLTIQRTQQEDSAVYLCASSFLARATQETQYFGPGTRLLVL.

This clonotype was counted a few times. The V and J genes are TRBV7-9 and TRBJ2-7; D gene ambiguous. This CDR3 comprises 12 residues. V was shortened by 3 bases and J by 5 bases, with 8 bases between the two germline ends. Germline-derived CDR1 and CDR2 are SEHNR and FQNEAQ (reference sequence). CDR3 amino acids: CASSLRVHEQYF. The CDR3 bases are TGTGCCAGCAGCTTGAGAGTTCACGAGCAGTACTTC.

This clonotype was recorded at least ten times. The chain couples TRBV12-3 or TRBV12-4 to TRBJ2-3, with TRBD1 matching over 10 bases. V gave up 7 bases and J gave up 6 bases; unmatched junction bases: 4. The CDR3 length is 13 residues. The CDR3 loop is CASTKGQGDTQYF. The CDR3 DNA reads TGTGCCAGCACCAAGGGACAGGGGGATACGCAGTATTTT.

This clonotype has a handful of counts. CDR3 sequence (DNA): TGTGCTAGTGGTTGGACCCCTTACGAGCAGTACTTC. Translation: CASGWTPYEQYF. The chain recombines TRBV12-5 with TRBJ2-7, with no clear D. V was trimmed by 4 bases and J by 4 bases, leaving 8 bases between them. This CDR3 comprises 12 residues. Germline CDR1 reads LGHNT; CDR2 reads FRNRAP.

This clonotype was observed many times. The chain links TRBV29-1 to TRBJ1-1; D not certain. From germline, CDR1 is SQVTM and CDR2 ANQGSEA. This CDR3 region has 13 residues. Deletions cut 7 bases from V and 0 bases from J, with 12 bases between. Here the CDR3 reads CSADAGMNTEAFF. In nucleotides, the CDR3 is TGCAGCGCCGATGCGGGGATGAACACTGAAGCTTTCTTT.

The chain combines TRBV5-1 with TRBJ1-2; D call uncertain. V was cut by 3 bases and J by 8 bases, with 17 bases left in between. This CDR3 has 14 residues. Per the germline V gene, CDR1 is SGHRS and CDR2 is YFSETQ. DNA for the CDR3: TGCGCCAGCAGCTCAGAGGACGGGTCGAAGGGCTACACCTTC. Its translation: CASSSEDGSKGYTF.

This chain links TRBV4-1 with TRBJ1-4, with 10 bases lining up with TRBD1. J was trimmed by 4 bases and V by 4 bases; bases with no gene match: 3. The CDR3 runs 15 residues. Germline V gene sequence: CDR1 MGHRA, CDR2 YSYEKL. The CDR3 spells CASSPGDRGNEKLFF. The CDR3 DNA sequence: TGCGCCAGCAGCCCAGGGGACAGGGGTAATGAAAAACTGTTTTTT.

This clonotype was observed a handful of times. The rearrangement uses TRBV29-1 and TRBJ2-4, with no clear D. V was clipped by 5 bases and J by 6 bases, with 14 bases between them. Germline V CDR1 and CDR2: SQVTM, ANQGSEA. The CDR3 runs to 13 residues. The CDR3 loop reads CSVLLDTANIQYF. CDR3 DNA: TGCAGCGTTCTATTGGATACGGCAAACATTCAGTACTTC.

CDR3 nucleotides: TGTGCCAGCAGCTTGGAGGTTGGGCTGCAGGGCGGTGGCTACACCTTC. Amino acids: CASSLEVGLQGGGYTF. The chain joins TRBV5-5 to TRBJ1-2; D may be TRBD1 (5 bases). Trimming cost V 0 bases and J 7 bases, with 19 bases left between them. The CDR3 length is 16 residues. The germline V gene has CDR1 SGHKS and CDR2 YYEKEE (reference sequence).

This clonotype was observed at least ten times. The CDR3 DNA is TGTGCCAGCGACAGGAGAAACCCTGGAAACACCATATATTTT. Protein sequence: CASDRRNPGNTIYF. The chain employs TRBV12-3 or TRBV12-4 and TRBJ1-3, with D possibly being TRBD1 (6 bases). Trimming stripped 8 bases from V and 2 bases from J, with 13 bases between. This CDR3 comprises 14 residues.

The chain joins TRBV15 to TRBJ2-4; 7 positions agree with TRBD1. CDR1 LNHNV and CDR2 YYDKDF come from the germline V gene (reference sequence). V lost 0 bases to trimming and J lost 8 bases; unmatched junction nucleotides: 7. This CDR3 is 15 amino acids long. CDR3 in amino acids: CATSRDWDSWDIQYF. The CDR3, as DNA: TGTGCCACCAGCAGAGATTGGGACAGCTGGGACATTCAGTACTTC. Full variable domain (remainder filled in from reference TRBV15 and TRBJ2-4): DAMVIQNPRYQVTQFGKPVTLSCSQTLNHNVMYWYQQKSSQAPKLLFHYYDKDFNNEADTPDNFQSRRPNTSFCFLDIRSPGLGDTAMYLCATSRDWDSWDIQYFGAGTRLSVL.

This clonotype was recorded a few times. The gene calls are TRBV30 and TRBJ1-2, with D hard to call. The CDR3 is 13 amino acids. V gave up 0 bases and J gave up 4 bases, with 9 bases separating them. The germline V gene has CDR1 GTSNPN and CDR2 SVGIG (reference sequence). CDR3 DNA: TGTGCCTGGAGTGTTGAGGCGGTCTATGGCTACACCTTC. Encoded protein: CAWSVEAVYGYTF.

In its sample, this clonotype was seen a few times. The J gene is TRBJ1-5, the V gene TRBV6-2 or TRBV6-3, with a possible D match to TRBD1 (5 bases). The V end was cut by 10 bases, the J end by 4 bases, with 14 bases between. Germline-derived CDR1 and CDR2 are MNHEY and SVGEGT. The CDR3 sequence is 13 residues long. The CDR3 loop reads CATNSGWNQPQHF. The CDR3 DNA reads as TGTGCCACCAATTCAGGGTGGAATCAGCCCCAGCATTTT.

This clonotype was seen a handful of times. The V gene is TRBV7-9, the J gene TRBJ2-3, with D perhaps TRBD1 (6 bases). The CDR3 runs to 17 residues. With 5 bases removed from V and 6 bases from J, the gap between germline ends came to 24 bases. Germline V gene lookup returns CDR1 SEHNR and CDR2 FQNEAQ (reference sequence). The DNA for the CDR3 is TGTGCCAGCAGCCTCACCTCGGCAGGGGTAAGGCTCGATACGCAGTATTTT. Its translation: CASSLTSAGVRLDTQYF.

This clonotype has a handful of counts. The chain couples TRBV18 to TRBJ2-7, with D perhaps assigned TRBD1 or TRBD2 (5 bases each). Germline-derived CDR1 and CDR2 are KGHSH and LQKENI. The CDR3 totals 12 residues. V lost 3 bases and J 6 bases, leaving 9 bases between the germline ends. CDR3 bases: TGTGCCAGCTCACCCGGGACGATCGAGCAGTACTTC. Translated, it gives CASSPGTIEQYF.

This clonotype showed up just a few times. The V and J genes are TRBV29-1 and TRBJ1-2, with D unclear. This CDR3 has 11 amino acids. V was pared by 4 bases and J by 4 bases, with 7 bases between. The germline CDR1 and CDR2 sequences are SQVTM and ANQGSEA. CDR3 coding DNA: TGCAGCGTTGCAGGCGCCTATGGCTACACCTTC. Protein product: CSVAGAYGYTF.

This clonotype was seen many times. V usage is TRBV6-6 and J usage is TRBJ2-7; no reliable D call. CDR1 and CDR2 from the germline V gene are MNHNY and SVGAGI (reference sequence). The CDR3 is 17 residues long. Trimming took 5 bases from V and 5 from J, leaving 25 bases between them. The CDR3 DNA reads as TGTGCCAGCAGTGTAGGGAATACCTACATCTCTTCCCACGAGCAGTACGTC. This translates into CASSVGNTYISSHEQYV.

This clonotype was detected many times. The V gene is TRBV6-2 or TRBV6-3, the J gene TRBJ2-7; no clear D gene. Germline assignment: CDR1 MNHEY and CDR2 SVGEGT. Trimming removed 1 base from V and 3 bases from J, with 1 base in between. The CDR3 totals 11 residues. CDR3 sequence: CASSYYYEQYF. DNA of the CDR3: TGTGCCAGCAGTTACTACTACGAGCAGTACTTC.

Many counts were recorded for this clonotype. The chain joins TRBV7-8 to TRBJ2-4, with D possibly TRBD1 on 5 matching bases. From germline, CDR1 is SGHVS and CDR2 FQNEAQ. This CDR3 has 14 amino acids. The V gene lost 6 bases and the J gene lost 5 bases, with 14 bases spanning the gap. The CDR3 region is CASRKGIGENIQYF. CDR3 coding DNA: TGTGCCAGCAGAAAGGGGATAGGGGAAAACATTCAGTACTTC.

The V and J genes are TRBV7-9 and TRBJ1-2; no clear D gene. Germline values: CDR1 SEHNR, CDR2 FQNEAQ (reference sequence). Trimming left V 2 bases short and J 6 bases short, with 16 bases between. This CDR3 region has 15 residues. The CDR3 DNA is TGTGCCAGCAGCTTACCCCCGAATCCTGGGGATGGCTACACCTTC. It encodes CASSLPPNPGDGYTF.

The rearrangement links TRBV6-1 to TRBJ2-1, with TRBD2 matching 11 bases. The CDR3 covers 17 residues. The germline gives CDR1 MNHNS, CDR2 SASEGT. With V trimmed by 5 bases and J by 4 bases, 10 bases remained unmatched. The CDR3 sequence is CASSLAGGALLYNEQFF. CDR3 in DNA: TGTGCCAGCAGTCTAGCGGGGGGCGCCTTGTTGTACAATGAGCAGTTCTTC.

The rearrangement links TRBV12-3 or TRBV12-4 to TRBJ1-2, with D unresolved. V was trimmed by 0 bases and J by 9 bases, leaving 5 bases between them. The CDR3 is 11 amino acids. The CDR3 DNA is TGTGCCAGCAGTTTAGCCCAAAGCTACACCTTC. Encoded protein: CASSLAQSYTF.

This clonotype was observed many times. The genes are TRBV13 and TRBJ2-7; the D is unclear. Trimming took 4 bases from V and 3 from J, leaving 16 bases between them. There are 15 residues in the CDR3. CDR1 is PRHDT, CDR2 FYEKMQ, per germline (reference sequence). The CDR3 nucleotides are TGTGCCAGCAGCTGGGCCGGGCGGAGACTCTACGAGCAGTACTTC. Its protein product is CASSWAGRRLYEQYF.

The V call is TRBV11-2, the J call TRBJ1-3, with D unresolved. The V and J ends lost 5 bases and 0 bases respectively, with 11 bases between them. This CDR3 region has 15 residues. CDR1 and CDR2 from the germline V gene are SGHAT and FQNNGV. CDR3 amino acids: CASSPTWGSGNTIYF. CDR3 nucleotides: TGTGCCAGCAGCCCGACTTGGGGCTCTGGAAACACCATATATTTT.

This clonotype has only a few counts. CDR3 nucleotides: TGTGCCAGTAGTATACACAGGGCCGACACCGGGGAGCTGTTTTTT. Translated, it gives CASSIHRADTGELFF. V and J are TRBV19 and TRBJ2-2, with a tentative D call TRBD1 (6 bases). CDR3 size: 15 residues. Germline V gives CDR1 LNHDA, CDR2 SQIVND (reference sequence). Trimming stripped 2 bases from V and 3 bases from J, with 10 bases between.

This clonotype came up many times. The V gene is TRBV18, the J gene TRBJ2-7; 8 bases match TRBD1. The germline V gene has CDR1 KGHSH and CDR2 LQKENI. V was clipped by 3 bases and J by 1 base; unmatched bases: 5. CDR3 length equals 15 residues. CDR3 loop: CASSPRTGRSYEQYF. The CDR3 bases are TGTGCCAGCTCACCTCGGACAGGGAGATCCTACGAGCAGTACTTC. Supplemented by reference TRBV18 and TRBJ2-7, the full variable domain reads NAGVMQNPRHLVRRRGQEARLRCSPMKGHSHVYWYRQLPEEGLKFMVYLQKENIIDESGMPKERFSAEFPKEGPSILRIQQVVRGDSAAYFCASSPRTGRSYEQYFGPGTRLTVT.